Below, one T cell receptor beta chain is given with its context. In the PCR, 60 Vbeta and 13 Jbeta primers were used. Method: immunoSEQ multiplex PCR; TCRdb's copy keeps in-frame clones and lacks some. The profile shows around 140,000 clones, roughly 79% of them singletons. These data come from a study of cytomegalovirus exposure and HLA in healthy donors. V was clipped by 0 bases and J by 6 bases, with 14 bases between them. Germline V gene lookup returns CDR1 MNHEY and CDR2 SVGAGI. The CDR3 loop spans 16 amino acids. The TCR was taken from a woman between 18 and 29 years old in good health and CMV-seronegative. This chain joins TRBV6-5 and TRBJ2-2, with D hard to call. Sequencing was performed on PBMCs. The CDR3 region is CASSYSKSLEAGELFF. The CDR3 bases are TGTGCCAGCAGTTACTCGAAATCTCTCGAGGCCGGGGAGCTGTTTTTT.